The present T cell receptor beta chain was sequenced within a study of post-analysis software for immune sequencing data. Study-wide context: Secondary progressive, relapsing-remitting and progressive-relapsing multiple sclerosis were among the included disease courses. Findings and limits, study-wide: Included in a set of about 5 TRBV segments more frequent in patients than controls were TRBV5-6, TRBV5-1 and TRBV20-1.

CDR1 SQVTM and CDR2 ANQGSEA come from the germline V gene. The CDR3 is 15 residues long. V trimming: 7 bases; J trimming: 2 bases; junction bases outside the gene matches: 11. cDNA libraries of TCR beta carried unique molecular identifiers. Input amounts of 1 to 10 million T cells were used. These gave approximately 500,000 cDNA molecules, so each molecule approximated one T cell. MiXCR, run by TCRdb on the PCR reads, gives a single entry per CDR3 protein. The sample gives 150,000 to 200,000 distinct CDR3 sequences, about 37% of which show up once; around 30% is in the top ten. Ten or more counts support this clonotype. Its antigen is unknown.

This TCR was sampled from a girl aged 10 to 17 with multiple sclerosis. The sample was blood, taken after autologous hematopoietic stem cell transplantation. The chain uses TRBV29-1 and TRBJ2-1, with 7 bases lining up with TRBD2. CDR3 nucleotides: TGCAGCGCCCCTGGGCGGGGGATCCCCTACAATGAGCAGTTCTTC. It translates to CSAPGRGIPYNEQFF.